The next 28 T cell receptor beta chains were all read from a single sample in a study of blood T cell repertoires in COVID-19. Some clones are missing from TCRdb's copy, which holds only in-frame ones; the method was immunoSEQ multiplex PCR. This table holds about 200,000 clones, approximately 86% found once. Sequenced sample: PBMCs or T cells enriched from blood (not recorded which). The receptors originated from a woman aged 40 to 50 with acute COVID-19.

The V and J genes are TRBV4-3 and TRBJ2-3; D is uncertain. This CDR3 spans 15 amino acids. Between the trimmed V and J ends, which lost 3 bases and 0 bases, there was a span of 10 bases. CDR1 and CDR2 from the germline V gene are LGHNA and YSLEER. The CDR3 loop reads CASSQVALSTDTQYF. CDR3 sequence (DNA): TGCGCCAGCAGCCAGGTAGCTTTGAGCACAGATACGCAGTATTTT.

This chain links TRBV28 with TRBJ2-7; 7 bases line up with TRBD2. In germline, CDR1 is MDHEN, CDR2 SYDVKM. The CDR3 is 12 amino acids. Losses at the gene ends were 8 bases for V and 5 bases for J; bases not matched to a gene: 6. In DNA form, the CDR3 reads TGTGCCAGCCACGGACTAGTCGACGAGCAGTACTTC. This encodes CASHGLVDEQYF. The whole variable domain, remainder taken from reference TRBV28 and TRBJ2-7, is DVKVTQSSRYLVKRTGEKVFLECVQDMDHENMFWYRQDPGLGLRLIYFSYDVKMKEKGDIPEGYSVSREKKERFSLILESASTNQTSMYLCASHGLVDEQYFGPGTRLTVT.

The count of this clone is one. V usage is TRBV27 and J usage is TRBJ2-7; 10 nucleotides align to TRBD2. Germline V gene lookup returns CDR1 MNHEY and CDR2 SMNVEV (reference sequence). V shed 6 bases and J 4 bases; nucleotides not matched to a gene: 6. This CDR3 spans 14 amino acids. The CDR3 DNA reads TGTGCCAGCAGCTTCGGGACTAGCGAATACGAGCAGTACTTC. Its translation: CASSFGTSEYEQYF.

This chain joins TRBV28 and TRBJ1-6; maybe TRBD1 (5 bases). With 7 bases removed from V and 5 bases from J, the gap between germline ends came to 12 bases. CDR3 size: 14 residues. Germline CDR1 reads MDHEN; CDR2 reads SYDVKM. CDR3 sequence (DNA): TGTGCCAGCATGGCCTGGGGCGATAATTCACCCCTCCACTTT. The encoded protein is CASMAWGDNSPLHF.

The CDR3 coding sequence is TGTGCCAGCAGCTCGGGACAGGGAGGGTTTAATGAGCAGTTCTTC. Translating gives CASSSGQGGFNEQFF. The chain is built from TRBV7-3 and TRBJ2-1, with TRBD1 matching over 9 bases. CDR3 size: 15 residues. CDR1 is SGHTA and CDR2 is FQGTGA in the germline V gene. Germline trimming cut 4 bases from V and 7 bases from J; bases unmatched to any gene: 8. The full variable domain, completed using reference TRBV7-3 and TRBJ2-1, is GAGVSQTPSNKVTEKGKYVELRCDPISGHTALYWYRQSLGQGPEFLIYFQGTGAADDSGLPNDRFFAVRPEGSVSTLKIQRTERGDSAVYLCASSSGQGGFNEQFFGPGTRLTVL.

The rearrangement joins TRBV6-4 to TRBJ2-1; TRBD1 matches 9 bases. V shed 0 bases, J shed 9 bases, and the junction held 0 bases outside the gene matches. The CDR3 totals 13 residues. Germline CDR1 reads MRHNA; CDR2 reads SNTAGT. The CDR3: CASSDSDRGEQFF. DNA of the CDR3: TGTGCCAGCAGTGACTCGGACAGGGGTGAGCAGTTCTTC.

The CDR3 loop reads CASSLSSGQETQYF. The CDR3, as DNA: TGTGCCAGCAGCTTAAGTAGCGGCCAAGAGACCCAGTACTTC. The rearrangement links TRBV7-9 to TRBJ2-5; the D gene is possibly TRBD2 (6 bases). The CDR3 runs to 14 residues. CDR1 is SEHNR and CDR2 is FQNEAQ in the germline V gene (reference sequence). Trimming stripped 2 bases from V and 1 base from J, with 8 bases between. Full variable domain (outside the CDR3, taken from reference TRBV7-9 and TRBJ2-5): DTGVSQNPRHKITKRGQNVTFRCDPISEHNRLYWYRQTLGQGPEFLTYFQNEAQLEKSRLLSDRFSAERPKGSFSTLEIQRTEQGDSAMYLCASSLSSGQETQYFGPGTRLLVL.

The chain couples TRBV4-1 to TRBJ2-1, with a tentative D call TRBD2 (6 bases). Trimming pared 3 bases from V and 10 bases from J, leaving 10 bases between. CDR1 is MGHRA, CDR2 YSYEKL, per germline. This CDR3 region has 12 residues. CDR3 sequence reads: CASSQEGREQFF. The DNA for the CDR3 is TGCGCCAGCAGCCAGGAGGGCCGGGAGCAGTTCTTC.

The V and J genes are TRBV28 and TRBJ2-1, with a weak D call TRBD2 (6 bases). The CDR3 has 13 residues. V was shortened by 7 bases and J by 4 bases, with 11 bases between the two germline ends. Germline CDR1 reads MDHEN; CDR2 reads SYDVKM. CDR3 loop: CASIYSGYNEQFF. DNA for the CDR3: TGTGCCAGCATATATAGCGGATACAATGAGCAGTTCTTC.

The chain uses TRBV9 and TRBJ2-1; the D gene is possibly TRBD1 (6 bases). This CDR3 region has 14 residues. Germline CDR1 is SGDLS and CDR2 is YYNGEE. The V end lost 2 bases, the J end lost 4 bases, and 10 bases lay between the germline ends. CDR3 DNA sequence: TGTGCCAGCAGCGTGGACAGCGCTTACAATGAGCAGTTCTTC. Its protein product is CASSVDSAYNEQFF.

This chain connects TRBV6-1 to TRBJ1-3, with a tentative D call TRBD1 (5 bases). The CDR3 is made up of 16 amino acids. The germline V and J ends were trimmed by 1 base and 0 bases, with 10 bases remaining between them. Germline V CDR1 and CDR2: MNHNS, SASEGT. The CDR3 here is CASSEVGAASGNTIYF. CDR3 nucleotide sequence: TGTGCCAGCAGTGAAGTTGGGGCCGCCTCTGGAAACACCATATATTTT.

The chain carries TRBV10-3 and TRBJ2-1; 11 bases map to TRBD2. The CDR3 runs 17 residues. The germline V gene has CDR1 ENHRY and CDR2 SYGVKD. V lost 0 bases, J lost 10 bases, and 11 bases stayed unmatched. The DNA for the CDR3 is TGTGCCATCAGTGAGTCCTTGGCGACTAGCGGGACTAACGAGCAGTTCTTC. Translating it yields CAISESLATSGTNEQFF.

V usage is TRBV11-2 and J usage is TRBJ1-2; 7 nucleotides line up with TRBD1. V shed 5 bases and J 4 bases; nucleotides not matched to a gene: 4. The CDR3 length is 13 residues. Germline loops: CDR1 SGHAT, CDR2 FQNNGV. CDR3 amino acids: CASSLGQSYGYTF. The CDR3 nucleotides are TGTGCCAGCAGCCTGGGACAGTCCTATGGCTACACCTTC.

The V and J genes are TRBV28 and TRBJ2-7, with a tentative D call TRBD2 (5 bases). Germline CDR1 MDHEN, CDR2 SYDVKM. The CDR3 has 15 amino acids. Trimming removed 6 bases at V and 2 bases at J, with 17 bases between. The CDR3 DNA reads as TGTGCCAGCAGAGGATCTAGCTCCCCGACCTACGAGCAGTACTTC. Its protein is CASRGSSSPTYEQYF.

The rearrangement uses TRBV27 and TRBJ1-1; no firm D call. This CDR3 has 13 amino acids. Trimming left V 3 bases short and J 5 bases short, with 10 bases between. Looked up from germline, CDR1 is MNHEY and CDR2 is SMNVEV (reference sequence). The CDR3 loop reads CASSFGGATEAFF. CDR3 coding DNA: TGTGCCAGCAGTTTCGGAGGAGCAACTGAAGCTTTCTTT.

As DNA, the CDR3 is TGCGCCAGCAGCCAAGATTACGGGAGGGCCGGGGAGCAGTACTTC. It translates to CASSQDYGRAGEQYF. The V call is TRBV4-3, the J call TRBJ2-7; 8 nucleotides agree with TRBD2. V was clipped by 0 bases and J by 7 bases; unmatched bases: 8. This CDR3 has 15 amino acids. The germline gives CDR1 LGHNA, CDR2 YSLEER.

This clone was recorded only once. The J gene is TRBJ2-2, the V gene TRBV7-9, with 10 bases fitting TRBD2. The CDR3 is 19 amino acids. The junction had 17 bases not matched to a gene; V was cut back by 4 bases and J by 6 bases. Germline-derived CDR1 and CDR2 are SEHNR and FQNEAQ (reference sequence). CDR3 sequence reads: CASSSVRASGSIRAGELFF. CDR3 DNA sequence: TGTGCCAGCAGCTCCGTAAGGGCTAGCGGGAGTATACGGGCCGGGGAGCTGTTTTTT.

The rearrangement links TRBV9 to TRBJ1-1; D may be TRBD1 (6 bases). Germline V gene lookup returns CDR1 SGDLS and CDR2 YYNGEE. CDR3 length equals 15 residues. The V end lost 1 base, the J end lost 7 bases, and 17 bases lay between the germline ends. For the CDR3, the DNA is TGTGCCAGCAGCGTAACATCGAACAGGGTTGGTGAAGCTTTCTTT. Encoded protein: CASSVTSNRVGEAFF. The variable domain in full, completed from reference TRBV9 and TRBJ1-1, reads DSGVTQTPKHLITATGQRVTLRCSPRSGDLSVYWYQQSLDQGLQFLIQYYNGEERAKGNILERFSAQQFPDLHSELNLSSLELGDSALYFCASSVTSNRVGEAFFGQGTRLTVV.

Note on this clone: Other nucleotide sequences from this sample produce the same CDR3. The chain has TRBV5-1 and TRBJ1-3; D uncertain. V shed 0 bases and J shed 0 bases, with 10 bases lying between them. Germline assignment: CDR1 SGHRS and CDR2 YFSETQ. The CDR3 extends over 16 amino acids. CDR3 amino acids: CASSLGTGSSGNTIYF. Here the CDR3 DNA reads TGCGCCAGCAGCTTGGGCACCGGGTCCTCTGGAAACACCATATATTTT.

As DNA, the CDR3 is TGTGCCAGCGGGGGACAGGGAAGTTCACCCCTCCACTTT. It codes for CASGGQGSSPLHF. The chain recombines TRBV2 with TRBJ1-6, with 9 bases aligning to TRBD1. Germline V gives CDR1 SNHLY, CDR2 FYNNEI. The V segment lost 8 bases and the J segment 9 bases; nucleotides outside the gene matches: 5. This CDR3 has 13 amino acids.

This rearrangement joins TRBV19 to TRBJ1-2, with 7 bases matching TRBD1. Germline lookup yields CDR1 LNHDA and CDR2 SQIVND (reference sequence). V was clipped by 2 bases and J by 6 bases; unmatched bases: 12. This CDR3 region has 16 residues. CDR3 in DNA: TGTGCCAGTAGTATACCACCTGGGACAGCGCGGGATGGCTACACCTTC. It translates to CASSIPPGTARDGYTF.

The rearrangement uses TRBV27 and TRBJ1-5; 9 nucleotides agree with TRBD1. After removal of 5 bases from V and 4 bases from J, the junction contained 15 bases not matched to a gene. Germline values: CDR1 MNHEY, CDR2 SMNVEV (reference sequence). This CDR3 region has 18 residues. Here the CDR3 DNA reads TGTGCCAGCAGTAGAGAGGGATGGGGGGACAGGGCGAATCAGCCCCAGCATTTT. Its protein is CASSREGWGDRANQPQHF.

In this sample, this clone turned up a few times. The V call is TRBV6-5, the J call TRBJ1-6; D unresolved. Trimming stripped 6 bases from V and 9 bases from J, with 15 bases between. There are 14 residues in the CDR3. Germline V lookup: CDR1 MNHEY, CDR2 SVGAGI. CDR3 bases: TGTGCCAGCAGCCGCGGCAGTAAGGCTTCACCCCTCCACTTT. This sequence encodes CASSRGSKASPLHF.

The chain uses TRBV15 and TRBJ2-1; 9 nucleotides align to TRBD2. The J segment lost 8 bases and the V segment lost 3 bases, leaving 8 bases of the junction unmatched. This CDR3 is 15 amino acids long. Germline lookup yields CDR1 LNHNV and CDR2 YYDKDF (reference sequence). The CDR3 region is CATSSSGRSHHEQFF. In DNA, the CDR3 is TGTGCCACCAGCAGTAGCGGGAGATCCCACCATGAGCAGTTCTTC.

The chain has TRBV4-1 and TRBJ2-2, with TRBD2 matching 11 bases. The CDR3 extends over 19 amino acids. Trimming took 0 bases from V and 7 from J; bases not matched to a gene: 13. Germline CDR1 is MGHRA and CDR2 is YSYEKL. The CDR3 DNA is TGCGCCAGCAGCCAAGATAATTTGGCTAGCGGGAGGATCGGCGGGGAGCTGTTTTTT. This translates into CASSQDNLASGRIGGELFF.

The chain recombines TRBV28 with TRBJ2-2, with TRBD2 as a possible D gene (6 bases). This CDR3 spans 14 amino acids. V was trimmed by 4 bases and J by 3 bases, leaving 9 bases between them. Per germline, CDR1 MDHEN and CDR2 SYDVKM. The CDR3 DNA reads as TGTGCCAGCAGTTCCCGGGAGTACACCGGGGAGCTGTTTTTT. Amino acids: CASSSREYTGELFF.

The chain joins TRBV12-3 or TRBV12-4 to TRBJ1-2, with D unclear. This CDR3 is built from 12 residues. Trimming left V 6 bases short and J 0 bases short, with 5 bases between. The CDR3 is CASSTSNYGYTF. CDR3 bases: TGTGCCAGCAGCACTTCTAACTATGGCTACACCTTC.

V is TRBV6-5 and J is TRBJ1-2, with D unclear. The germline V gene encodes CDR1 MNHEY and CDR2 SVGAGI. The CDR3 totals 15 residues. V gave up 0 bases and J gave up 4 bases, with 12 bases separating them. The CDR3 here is CASSYSVIGTYGYTF. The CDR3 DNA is TGTGCCAGCAGTTACTCCGTAATCGGTACCTATGGCTACACCTTC.